This T cell receptor beta chain was found in a study of cytomegalovirus exposure and HLA in healthy donors. This clone was recorded a few times. This CDR3 spans 13 amino acids. Trimming cost V 5 bases and J 1 base; bases outside gene matches: 1. CDR1 is SQVTM and CDR2 is ANQGSEA in the germline V gene. Vbeta (60) and Jbeta (13) primers were used in the PCR. Assay: immunoSEQ multiplex PCR; the TCRdb copy retains only in-frame clones and omits some. The repertoire holds roughly 140,000 clones, with around 76% as singletons. Source material: PBMCs. The sequence came from a man between 18 and 29 years old in good health and CMV-seronegative. The chain employs TRBV29-1 and TRBJ1-5; 8 bases agree with TRBD1. Here the CDR3 reads CSVPGGSNQPQHF. The CDR3 region has the DNA TGCAGCGTTCCAGGGGGCAGCAATCAGCCCCAGCATTTT.